The rows below give T cell receptor beta chains drawn from one sample of a study of cytomegalovirus exposure and HLA in healthy donors. TCRdb's copy holds only in-frame clones and misses some; the assay was immunoSEQ multiplex PCR. The sample has about 180,000 clones, around 85% seen once. Sequencing was performed on PBMCs. These receptors were collected from a man aged 18 to 29 in good health and CMV-seropositive. Both conserved end residues are part of each CDR3. A D gene is named only where the DNA matches it firmly. Only part of the rows carry a size: once, few, many, or a class if the clone is expanded.

j_gene | d_gene | v_gene | abundance | CDR3nt | CDR3aa
TRBJ1-5 | NA | TRBV9 | NA | TGTGCCAGCAGCGGCCAGAGCAATCAGCCCCAGCATTTT | CASSGQSNQPQHF
TRBJ2-7 | TRBD1 | TRBV27 | NA | TGTGCCAGCAGCCCCGGGACAGCAGTGGACGAGCAGTACTTC | CASSPGTAVDEQYF
TRBJ1-2 | TRBD1 | TRBV5-1 | NA | TGCGCCAGCAGCACTGGACAGGGGGATGGCTACACCTTC | CASSTGQGDGYTF
TRBJ2-6 | NA | TRBV5-8 | NA | TGTGCCAGCCGCGAAGTGGCTGGGGCCAACGTCCTGACTTTC | CASREVAGANVLTF
TRBJ2-5 | TRBD2 | TRBV5-1 | few | TGCGCCAGCAGTTCATTTACTAGCGGGGGATTCCAAGAGACCCAGTACTTC | CASSSFTSGGFQETQYF
TRBJ1-4 | TRBD1 | TRBV5-4 | NA | TGTGCCAGCAGCCCCCAGGGGGGTAATGAAAAACTGTTTTTT | CASSPQGGNEKLFF
TRBJ2-5 | TRBD2 | TRBV7-2 | NA | TGTGCCAGCGGGGCCGGGGGGGAAGAGACCCAGTACTTC | CASGAGGEETQYF
TRBJ2-4 | TRBD2 | TRBV28 | NA | TGTGCCAGCACCGGGAGGGGGATAGCCAAAAACATTCAGTACTTC | CASTGRGIAKNIQYF
TRBJ2-2 | NA | TRBV4-1 | NA | TGCGCCAGCAACCTCGGGGGTCCCTGGTCCAGCGGGGAGCTGTTTTTT | CASNLGGPWSSGELFF
TRBJ2-3 | NA | TRBV10-1 | NA | TGCGCCAGCCAGTCGGGGGGCACAGATACGCAGTATTTT | CASQSGGTDTQYF
TRBJ1-1 | NA | TRBV4-2 | NA | TGTGCCAGCAGCGCACTTCGACAGGAAGCTTTCTTT | CASSALRQEAFF
TRBJ2-2 | TRBD1 | TRBV11-3 | NA | TGTGCCAGCAGCGCCCGGGACAGGGGATCCACCGGGGAGCTGTTTTTT | CASSARDRGSTGELFF
TRBJ1-4 | TRBD1 | TRBV28 | NA | TGTGCCAGCACGGGACAGGGAAATGAAAAACTGTTTTTT | CASTGQGNEKLFF
TRBJ2-7 | TRBD2 | TRBV7-2 | once | TGTGCCAGCAGCTTAGGACGGGGGGGCCCCTACGAGCAGTACTTC | CASSLGRGGPYEQYF
TRBJ2-7 | TRBD1 | TRBV19 | NA | TGTGCCAGTAGTATAGGACAGGGCCTATCCGGGCAGTACTTC | CASSIGQGLSGQYF
TRBJ1-5 | NA | TRBV30 | NA | TGTGCCTGGAGTGTACTGAATCAGCCCCAGCATTTT | CAWSVLNQPQHF
TRBJ1-1 | NA | TRBV6-6 | NA | TGTGCCAGCAGTTCAACCAGCGCACAAAACACTGAAGCTTTCTTT | CASSSTSAQNTEAFF
TRBJ2-2 | NA | TRBV7-9 | few | TGTGCCAGCAGCCCGTTCCCCAGGGGGAACACCGGGGAGCTGTTTTTT | CASSPFPRGNTGELFF
TRBJ2-2 | TRBD2 | TRBV29-1 | NA | TGCAGCGGAGGGACTAGCGGGACGCCCGGGGAGCTGTTTTTT | CSGGTSGTPGELFF
TRBJ1-4 | TRBD1 | TRBV4-1 | NA | TGCGCCAGCAGTCGGACAGGGGTGGGAGTACTGTTTTTT | CASSRTGVGVLFF
TRBJ2-1 | TRBD1 | TRBV28 | NA | TGTGCCAGCAGTCCTAAGGACAGGGGGTCCTACAATGAGCAGTTCTTC | CASSPKDRGSYNEQFF